The following is a T cell receptor beta chain sequence with its context. This table comes from immunoSEQ multiplex PCR, and its TCRdb copy is limited to in-frame clones, with some not included. Among 86,000 or so clones listed, about 84% were seen once. The sample is drawn from a study of PD-L1 blockade in urothelial cancer. Time point indicated: pretreatment peripheral blood. Germline CDR1 reads SGHTA; CDR2 reads FQGTGA. V was shortened by 2 bases and J by 2 bases, with 6 bases between the two germline ends. The CDR3 has 13 amino acids. The clonotype comes from a man aged 60 to 75 with urothelial cancer. The chain combines TRBV7-3 with TRBJ1-2; D call uncertain. The specimen comprised PBMCs, sampled around atezolizumab (anti-PD-L1) treatment. The CDR3 protein is CASSLAQNYGYTF. CDR3 bases: TGTGCCAGCAGCTTAGCACAGAACTATGGCTACACCTTC.